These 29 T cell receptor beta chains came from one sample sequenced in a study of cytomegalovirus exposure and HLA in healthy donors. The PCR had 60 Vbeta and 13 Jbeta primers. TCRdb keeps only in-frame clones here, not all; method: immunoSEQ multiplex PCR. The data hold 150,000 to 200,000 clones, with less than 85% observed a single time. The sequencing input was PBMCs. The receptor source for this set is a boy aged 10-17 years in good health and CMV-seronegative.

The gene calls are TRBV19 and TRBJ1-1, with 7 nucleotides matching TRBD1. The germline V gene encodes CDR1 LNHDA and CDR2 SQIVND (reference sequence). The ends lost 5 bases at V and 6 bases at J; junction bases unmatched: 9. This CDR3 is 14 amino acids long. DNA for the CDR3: TGTGCCAGTAGTGTCGACAGGGAGTTAGCTGAAGCTTTCTTT. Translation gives CASSVDRELAEAFF. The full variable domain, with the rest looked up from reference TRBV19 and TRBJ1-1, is DGGITQSPKYLFRKEGQNVTLSCEQNLNHDAMYWYRQDPGQGLRLIYYSQIVNDFQKGDIAEGYSVSREKKESFPLTVTSAQKNPTAFYLCASSVDRELAEAFFGQGTRLTVV.

CDR3 sequence (DNA): TGTGCCAGCAGTGCTCGCAGGGGCGGAGGCACTGAAGCTTTCTTT. Translated: CASSARRGGGTEAFF. This rearrangement joins TRBV2 to TRBJ1-1; maybe TRBD1 (6 bases). Germline CDR1 SNHLY, CDR2 FYNNEI. The CDR3 has 15 residues. The V and J ends lost 4 bases and 4 bases respectively, with 16 bases between them.

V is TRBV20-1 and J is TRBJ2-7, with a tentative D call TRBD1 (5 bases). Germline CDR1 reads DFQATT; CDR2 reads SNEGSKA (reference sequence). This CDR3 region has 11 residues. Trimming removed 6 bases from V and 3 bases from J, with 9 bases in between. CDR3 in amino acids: CSASDSYEQYF. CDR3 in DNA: TGCAGTGCCTCTGACAGCTACGAGCAGTACTTC.

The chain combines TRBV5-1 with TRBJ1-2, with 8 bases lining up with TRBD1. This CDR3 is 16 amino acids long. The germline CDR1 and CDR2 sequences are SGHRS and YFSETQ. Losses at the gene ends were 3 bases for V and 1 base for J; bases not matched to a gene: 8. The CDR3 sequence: CASSSNYRGNNYGYTF. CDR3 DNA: TGCGCCAGCAGCTCAAATTACAGGGGGAATAACTATGGCTACACCTTC.

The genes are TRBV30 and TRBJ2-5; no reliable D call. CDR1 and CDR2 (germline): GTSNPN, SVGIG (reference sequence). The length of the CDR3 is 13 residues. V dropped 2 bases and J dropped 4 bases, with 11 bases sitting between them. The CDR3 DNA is TGTGCCTGGAGTTACGTTGATAGAGAGACCCAGTACTTC. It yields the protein CAWSYVDRETQYF.

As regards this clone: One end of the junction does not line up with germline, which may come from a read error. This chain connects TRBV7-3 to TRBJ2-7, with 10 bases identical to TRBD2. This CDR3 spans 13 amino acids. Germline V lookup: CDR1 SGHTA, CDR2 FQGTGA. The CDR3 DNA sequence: TGTGCCAGCAGCTTAACCCTTAGCGGGGGGTTACACTTC. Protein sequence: CASSLTLSGGLHF.

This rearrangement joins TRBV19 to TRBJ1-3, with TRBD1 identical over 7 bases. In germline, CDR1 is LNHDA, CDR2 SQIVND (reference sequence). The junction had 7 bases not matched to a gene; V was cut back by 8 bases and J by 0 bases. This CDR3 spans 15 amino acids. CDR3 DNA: TGTGCCAGTTGTTCAGGGGGGTTCTCTGGAAACACCATATATTTT. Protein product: CASCSGGFSGNTIYF.

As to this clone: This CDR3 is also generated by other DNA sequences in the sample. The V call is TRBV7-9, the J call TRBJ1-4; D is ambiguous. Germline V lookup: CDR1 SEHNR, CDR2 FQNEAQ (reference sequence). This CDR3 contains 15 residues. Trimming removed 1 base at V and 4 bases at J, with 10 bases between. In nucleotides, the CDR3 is TGTGCCAGCAGCTTAGGCCGAGGGATTAATGAAAAACTGTTTTTT. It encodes CASSLGRGINEKLFF.

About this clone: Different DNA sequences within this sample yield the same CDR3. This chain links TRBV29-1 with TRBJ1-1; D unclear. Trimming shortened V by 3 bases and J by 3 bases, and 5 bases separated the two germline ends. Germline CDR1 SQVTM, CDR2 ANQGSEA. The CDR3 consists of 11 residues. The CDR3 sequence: CSVDRYTEAFF. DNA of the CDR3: TGCAGCGTTGACAGGTACACTGAAGCTTTCTTT.

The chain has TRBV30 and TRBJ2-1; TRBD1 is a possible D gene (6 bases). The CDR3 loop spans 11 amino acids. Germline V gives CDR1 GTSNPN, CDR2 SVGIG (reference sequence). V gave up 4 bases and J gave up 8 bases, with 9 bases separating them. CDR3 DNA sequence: TGTGCCTGGACTGGACAGTATGAGCAGTTCTTC. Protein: CAWTGQYEQFF.

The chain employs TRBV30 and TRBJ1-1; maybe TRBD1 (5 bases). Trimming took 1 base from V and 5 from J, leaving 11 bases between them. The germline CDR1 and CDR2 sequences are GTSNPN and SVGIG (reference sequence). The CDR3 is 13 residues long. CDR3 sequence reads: CAWSALRATEAFF. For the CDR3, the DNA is TGTGCCTGGAGTGCCCTCAGGGCTACTGAAGCTTTCTTT.

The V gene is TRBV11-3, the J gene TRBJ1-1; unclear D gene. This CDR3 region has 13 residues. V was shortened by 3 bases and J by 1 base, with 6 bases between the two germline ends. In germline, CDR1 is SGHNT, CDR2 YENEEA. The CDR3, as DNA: TGTGCCAGCAGCTTCGGTGAGAACACTGAAGCTTTCTTT. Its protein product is CASSFGENTEAFF.

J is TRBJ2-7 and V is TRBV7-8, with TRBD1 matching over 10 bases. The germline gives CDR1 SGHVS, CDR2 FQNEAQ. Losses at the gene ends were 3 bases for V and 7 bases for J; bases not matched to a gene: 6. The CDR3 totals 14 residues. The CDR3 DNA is TGTGCCAGCAGCTTGAGACAGGGGGCTCAAGAGCAGTACTTC. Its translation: CASSLRQGAQEQYF.

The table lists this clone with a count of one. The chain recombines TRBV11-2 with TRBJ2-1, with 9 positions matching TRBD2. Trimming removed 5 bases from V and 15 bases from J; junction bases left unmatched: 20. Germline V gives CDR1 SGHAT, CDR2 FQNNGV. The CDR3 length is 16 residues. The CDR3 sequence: CASSLTFPSGEGGTFF. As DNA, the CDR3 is TGTGCCAGCAGCCTTACGTTTCCTAGCGGGGAGGGGGGTACGTTCTTC.

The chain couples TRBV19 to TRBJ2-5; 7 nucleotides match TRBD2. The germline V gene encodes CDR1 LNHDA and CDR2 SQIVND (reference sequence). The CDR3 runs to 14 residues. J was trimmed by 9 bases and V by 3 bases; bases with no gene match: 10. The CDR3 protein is CASSMTKRDEAQYF. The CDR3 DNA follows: TGTGCCAGTAGTATGACGAAGCGGGATGAAGCCCAGTACTTC.

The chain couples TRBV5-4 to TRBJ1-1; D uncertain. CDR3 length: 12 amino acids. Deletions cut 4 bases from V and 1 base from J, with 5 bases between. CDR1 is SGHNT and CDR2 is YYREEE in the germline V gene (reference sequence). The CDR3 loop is CASSKQNTEAFF. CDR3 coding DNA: TGTGCCAGCAGCAAACAGAACACTGAAGCTTTCTTT.

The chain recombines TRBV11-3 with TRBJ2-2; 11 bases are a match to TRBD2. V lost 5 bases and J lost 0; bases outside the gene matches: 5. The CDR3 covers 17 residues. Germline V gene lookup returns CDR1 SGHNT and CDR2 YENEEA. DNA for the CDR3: TGTGCCAGCAGCCGGACTAGCGGGCTATCGAACACCGGGGAGCTGTTTTTT. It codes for CASSRTSGLSNTGELFF. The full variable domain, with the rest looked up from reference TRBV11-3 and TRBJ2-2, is EAGVVQSPRYKIIEKKQPVAFWCNPISGHNTLYWYLQNLGQGPELLIRYENEEAVDDSQLPKDRFSAERLKGVDSTLKIQPAELGDSAVYLCASSRTSGLSNTGELFFGEGSRLTVL.

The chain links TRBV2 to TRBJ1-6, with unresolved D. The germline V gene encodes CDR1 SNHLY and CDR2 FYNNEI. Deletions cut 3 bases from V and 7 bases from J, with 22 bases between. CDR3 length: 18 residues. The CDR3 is CASSETSGAFGINSPLHF. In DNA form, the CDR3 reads TGTGCCAGCAGTGAGACCTCAGGCGCGTTCGGTATCAATTCACCCCTCCACTTT. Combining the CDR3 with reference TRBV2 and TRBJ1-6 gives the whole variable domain EPEVTQTPSHQVTQMGQEVILRCVPISNHLYFYWYRQILGQKVEFLVSFYNNEISEKSEIFDDQFSVERPDGSNFTLKIRSTKLEDSAMYFCASSETSGAFGINSPLHFGNGTRLTVT.

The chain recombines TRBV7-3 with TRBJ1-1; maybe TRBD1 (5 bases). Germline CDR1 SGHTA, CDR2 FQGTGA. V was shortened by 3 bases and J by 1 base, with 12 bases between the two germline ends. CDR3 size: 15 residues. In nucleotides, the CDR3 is TGTGCCAGCAGCTTCACAGGATCGGGGAACACTGAAGCTTTCTTT. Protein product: CASSFTGSGNTEAFF.

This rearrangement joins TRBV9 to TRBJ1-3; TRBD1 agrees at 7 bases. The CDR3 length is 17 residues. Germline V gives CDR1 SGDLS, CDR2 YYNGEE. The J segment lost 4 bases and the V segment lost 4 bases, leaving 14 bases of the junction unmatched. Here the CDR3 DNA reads TGTGCCAGCAGCCCTGGGGGGACAGAACGAACAGGAAACACCATATATTTT. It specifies CASSPGGTERTGNTIYF.

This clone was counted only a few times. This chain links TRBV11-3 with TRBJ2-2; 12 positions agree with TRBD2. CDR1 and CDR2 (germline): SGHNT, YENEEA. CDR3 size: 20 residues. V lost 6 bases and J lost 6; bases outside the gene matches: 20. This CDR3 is CASSPLPWTSGIWSSGELFF. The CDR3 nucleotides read TGTGCCAGCAGTCCTTTACCATGGACTAGCGGGATTTGGTCGTCCGGGGAGCTGTTTTTT.

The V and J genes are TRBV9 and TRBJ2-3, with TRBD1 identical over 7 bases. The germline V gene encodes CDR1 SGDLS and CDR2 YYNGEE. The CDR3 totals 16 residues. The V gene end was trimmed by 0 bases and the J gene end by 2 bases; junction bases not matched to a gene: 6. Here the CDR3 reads CASSVVGTAITDTQYF. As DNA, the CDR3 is TGTGCCAGCAGCGTAGTGGGGACAGCTATCACAGATACGCAGTATTTT.

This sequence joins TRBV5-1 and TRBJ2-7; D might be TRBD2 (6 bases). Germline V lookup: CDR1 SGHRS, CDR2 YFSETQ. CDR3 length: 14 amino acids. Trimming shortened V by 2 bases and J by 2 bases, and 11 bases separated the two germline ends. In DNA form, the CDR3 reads TGCGCCAGCAGCTTTACTAGCTGGGCCTACGAGCAGTACTTC. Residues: CASSFTSWAYEQYF. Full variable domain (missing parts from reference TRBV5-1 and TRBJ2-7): KAGVTQTPRYLIKTRGQQVTLSCSPISGHRSVSWYQQTPGQGLQFLFEYFSETQRNKGNFPGRFSGRQFSNSRSEMNVSTLELGDSALYLCASSFTSWAYEQYFGPGTRLTVT.

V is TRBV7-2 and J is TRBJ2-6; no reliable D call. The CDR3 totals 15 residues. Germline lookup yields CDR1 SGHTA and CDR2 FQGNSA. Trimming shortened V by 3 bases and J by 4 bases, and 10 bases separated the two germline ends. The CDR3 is CASSFSGSGANVLTF. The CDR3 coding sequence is TGTGCCAGCAGCTTCTCCGGGTCAGGGGCCAACGTCCTGACTTTC. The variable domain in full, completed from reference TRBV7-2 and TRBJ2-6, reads GAGVSQSPSNKVTEKGKDVELRCDPISGHTALYWYRQSLGQGLEFLIYFQGNSAPDKSGLPSDRFSAERTGGSVSTLTIQRTQQEDSAVYLCASSFSGSGANVLTFGAGSRLTVL.

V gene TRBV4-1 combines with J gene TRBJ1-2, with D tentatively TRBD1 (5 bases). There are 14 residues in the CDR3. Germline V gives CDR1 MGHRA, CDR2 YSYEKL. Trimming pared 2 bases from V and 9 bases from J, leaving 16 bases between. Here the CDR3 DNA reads TGCGCCAGCAGCCAAATAGCGGGGGAAATCCGCTACACCTTC. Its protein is CASSQIAGEIRYTF.

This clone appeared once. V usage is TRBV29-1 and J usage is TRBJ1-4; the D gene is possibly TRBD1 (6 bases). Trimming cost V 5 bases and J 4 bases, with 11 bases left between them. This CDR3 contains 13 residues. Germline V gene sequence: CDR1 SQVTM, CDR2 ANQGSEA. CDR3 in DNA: TGCAGCGTTTTTGACAGGTTTAATGAAAAACTGTTTTTT. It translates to CSVFDRFNEKLFF.

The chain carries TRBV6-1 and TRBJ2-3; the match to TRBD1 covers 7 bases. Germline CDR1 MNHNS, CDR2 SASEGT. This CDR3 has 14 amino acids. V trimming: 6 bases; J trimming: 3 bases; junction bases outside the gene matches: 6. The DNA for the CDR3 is TGTGCCAGCAGAACCGGGACAGAAACAGATACGCAGTATTTT. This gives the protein CASRTGTETDTQYF.

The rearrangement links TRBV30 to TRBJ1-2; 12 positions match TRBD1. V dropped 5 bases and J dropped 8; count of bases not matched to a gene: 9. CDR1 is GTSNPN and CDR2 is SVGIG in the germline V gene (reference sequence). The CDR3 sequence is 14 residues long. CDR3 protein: CAWDSGQGAGGYTF. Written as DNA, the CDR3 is TGTGCCTGGGACTCGGGACAGGGGGCGGGGGGCTACACCTTC.

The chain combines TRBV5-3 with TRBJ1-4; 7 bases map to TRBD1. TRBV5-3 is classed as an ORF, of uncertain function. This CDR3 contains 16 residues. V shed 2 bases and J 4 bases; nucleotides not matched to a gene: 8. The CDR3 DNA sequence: TGTGCCAGAAGCTTTCTGACAGGGAGGCGTAATGAAAAACTGTTTTTT. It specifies CARSFLTGRRNEKLFF.